The 21 T cell receptor beta chains below were found in one sample sequenced in a study of blood T cell repertoires in COVID-19. Generated by immunoSEQ multiplex PCR, the TCRdb table keeps only in-frame clones and is missing some. The sample carries about 500,000 clones, 80% to 90% recorded once. The sample comprised peripheral blood. These receptors were obtained from a man younger than 30 with COVID-19, enrolled during active disease.

This rearrangement joins TRBV2 to TRBJ1-5; 9 bases align to TRBD1. The junction had 8 bases not matched to a gene; V was cut back by 6 bases and J by 5 bases. This CDR3 contains 15 residues. Germline V lookup: CDR1 SNHLY, CDR2 FYNNEI. Here the CDR3 reads CASSRDRDSDQPQHF. The DNA of the CDR3 is TGTGCCAGCAGCCGGGACAGGGATTCTGATCAGCCCCAGCATTTT.

The genes are TRBV11-2 and TRBJ2-6; the D is unclear. CDR1 and CDR2 (germline): SGHAT, FQNNGV. The CDR3 totals 18 residues. The V end was cut by 0 bases, the J end by 0 bases, with 12 bases between. The CDR3 region is CASSLDSYSYSGANVLTF. The CDR3 DNA reads as TGTGCCAGCAGCTTAGATAGTTACAGTTACTCTGGGGCCAACGTCCTGACTTTC.

CDR3 protein: CASSLVPGGEETQYF. CDR3 sequence (DNA): TGCGCCAGCAGCTTGGTGCCAGGGGGCGAGGAGACCCAGTACTTC. The chain employs TRBV5-1 and TRBJ2-5; 8 bases agree with TRBD1. The CDR3 has 15 residues. CDR1 is SGHRS, CDR2 YFSETQ, per germline. With V trimmed by 0 bases and J by 5 bases, 6 bases remained unmatched.

This clone occurred once. This chain uses TRBV6-5 with TRBJ1-1; D remains unclear. V was clipped by 7 bases and J by 1 base, with 10 bases between them. In germline, CDR1 is MNHEY, CDR2 SVGAGI. The CDR3 is 13 residues long. The chain's CDR3 is CASTYSTNTEAFF. In nucleotides, the CDR3 is TGTGCCAGCACATACAGCACGAACACTGAAGCTTTCTTT.

This clone appeared once. The chain links TRBV18 to TRBJ2-7, with D perhaps TRBD2 (5 bases). The CDR3 extends over 14 amino acids. Trimming took off 8 bases at V and 6 bases at J, with 20 bases between the two ends. Germline V CDR1 and CDR2: KGHSH, LQKENI. CDR3 sequence (DNA): TGTGCCAGCCGGGGTGAGTCGGCTGCGCTCGAGCAGTACTTC. It specifies CASRGESAALEQYF.

The table lists this clone with a count of one. The V and J genes are TRBV2 and TRBJ2-5, with a possible D match to TRBD2 (6 bases). Germline CDR1 SNHLY, CDR2 FYNNEI. V was shortened by 6 bases and J by 0 bases, with 11 bases between the two germline ends. CDR3 length: 14 amino acids. Here the CDR3 reads CASSLAAYQETQYF. In nucleotides, the CDR3 is TGTGCCAGCAGCTTAGCGGCTTACCAAGAGACCCAGTACTTC.

This clone appeared once. The V call is TRBV19, the J call TRBJ2-2; 8 nucleotides match TRBD2. Germline values: CDR1 LNHDA, CDR2 SQIVND (reference sequence). J lost 7 bases, V lost 5 bases, and 9 bases had no gene match. The CDR3 is 15 residues long. CDR3 nucleotide sequence: TGTGCCAGTAGTCTAACAAGCGGGGGAATCGGGGAGCTGTTTTTT. Protein: CASSLTSGGIGELFF.

The chain carries TRBV10-3 and TRBJ2-7; D ambiguous. The CDR3 is 14 residues long. Germline V gene data show CDR1 as ENHRY and CDR2 as SYGVKD. Trimming removed 3 bases at V and 3 bases at J, with 12 bases between. CDR3 sequence (DNA): TGTGCCATCAGTGACGGCGGAATCTTCTACGAGCAGTACTTC. This encodes CAISDGGIFYEQYF.

This sequence joins TRBV7-9 and TRBJ1-1; 8 bases match TRBD1. Trimming at V came to 1 base and at J to 5 bases, leaving 6 bases not matched to a gene. The CDR3 sequence is 15 residues long. Per germline, CDR1 SEHNR and CDR2 FQNEAQ (reference sequence). The CDR3 DNA sequence: TGTGCCAGCAGCTTAGGACAGGGGACGGTAACTGAAGCTTTCTTT. It is translated as CASSLGQGTVTEAFF. The complete variable domain, with remaining parts taken from reference TRBV7-9 and TRBJ1-1, reads DTGVSQNPRHKITKRGQNVTFRCDPISEHNRLYWYRQTLGQGPEFLTYFQNEAQLEKSRLLSDRFSAERPKGSFSTLEIQRTEQGDSAMYLCASSLGQGTVTEAFFGQGTRLTVV.

The chain uses TRBV7-3 and TRBJ2-7; 11 positions agree with TRBD2. The germline gives CDR1 SGHTA, CDR2 FQGTGA. CDR3 length: 17 residues. V was clipped by 3 bases and J by 3 bases; unmatched bases: 10. The CDR3, as DNA: TGTGCCAGCAGCTTGGGAGGTAGCGGGAGGGATCACTACGAGCAGTACTTC. It codes for CASSLGGSGRDHYEQYF.

V is TRBV19 and J is TRBJ1-4; D is undetermined. CDR1 is LNHDA and CDR2 is SQIVND in the germline V gene (reference sequence). V lost 1 base and J 4 bases, leaving 4 bases between the germline ends. This CDR3 is built from 13 residues. The CDR3 nucleotides read TGTGCCAGTAGTATAGGCGGTAATGAAAAACTGTTTTTT. As protein: CASSIGGNEKLFF.

The CDR3 DNA follows: TGCGCCAGCAGGGGGACAGAGAACACTGAAGCTTTCTTT. It encodes CASRGTENTEAFF. The rearrangement joins TRBV10-1 to TRBJ1-1; TRBD1 matches at 7 bases. The junction had 2 bases not matched to a gene; V was cut back by 6 bases and J by 1 base. The CDR3 sequence is 13 residues long. CDR1 WNHNN and CDR2 SYGVQD come from the germline V gene (reference sequence).

This clone was observed a single time. CDR3 nucleotide sequence: TGTGCCAGTAGTGATCGACGTGTGAGGGGGCGGGCCGGGGAGCTGTTTTTT. Protein: CASSDRRVRGRAGELFF. The V call is TRBV19, the J call TRBJ2-2, with 7 bases that match TRBD1. The CDR3 spans 17 residues. Germline loops: CDR1 LNHDA, CDR2 SQIVND (reference sequence). V was clipped by 5 bases and J by 6 bases; unmatched bases: 15.

V and J are TRBV11-2 and TRBJ1-1; TRBD1 matches 8 bases. CDR3 length equals 14 residues. With V trimmed by 4 bases and J by 7 bases, 8 bases remained unmatched. CDR1 is SGHAT and CDR2 is FQNNGV in the germline V gene. The CDR3: CASSSDRGGGEAFF. The CDR3 region has the DNA TGTGCCAGCAGCTCCGACAGGGGAGGGGGTGAAGCTTTCTTT. The full variable domain, with the rest looked up from reference TRBV11-2 and TRBJ1-1, is EAGVAQSPRYKIIEKRQSVAFWCNPISGHATLYWYQQILGQGPKLLIQFQNNGVVDDSQLPKDRFSAERLKGVDSTLKIQPAKLEDSAVYLCASSSDRGGGEAFFGQGTRLTVV.

This chain connects TRBV29-1 to TRBJ1-1; TRBD1 might be the D (5 bases). CDR1 SQVTM and CDR2 ANQGSEA come from the germline V gene. The CDR3 sequence is 13 residues long. Trimming removed 7 bases at V and 0 bases at J, with 12 bases between. The CDR3 DNA is TGCAGCGCCAGACAGATACTGAACACTGAAGCTTTCTTT. The encoded protein is CSARQILNTEAFF. The entire variable domain, with the rest obtained from reference TRBV29-1 and TRBJ1-1, is as follows: SAVISQKPSRDICQRGTSLTIQCQVDSQVTMMFWYRQQPGQSLTLIATANQGSEATYESGFVIDKFPISRPNLTFSTLTVSNMSPEDSSIYLCSARQILNTEAFFGQGTRLTVV.

CDR3 coding DNA: TGTGCCAGCAGGGGGACTAGCGGGTCCTACAATGAGCAGTTCTTC. Translated: CASRGTSGSYNEQFF. The V call is TRBV21-1, the J call TRBJ2-1; the table's TRBD2 call for D was not verified on the DNA. TRBV21-1 is given as a pseudogene. The CDR3 has 15 amino acids.

The chain couples TRBV7-9 to TRBJ2-1; 7 nucleotides match TRBD2. Germline V lookup: CDR1 SEHNR, CDR2 FQNEAQ (reference sequence). Trimming cost V 7 bases and J 1 base; bases outside gene matches: 1. The length of the CDR3 is 13 residues. Here the CDR3 reads CASKAGSYNEQFF. CDR3 DNA sequence: TGTGCCAGCAAAGCGGGATCCTACAATGAGCAGTTCTTC.

The chain has TRBV4-1 and TRBJ1-2; 9 nucleotides agree with TRBD1. CDR1 is MGHRA, CDR2 YSYEKL, per germline. The V segment lost 4 bases and the J segment 1 base; nucleotides outside the gene matches: 4. The length of the CDR3 is 15 residues. The CDR3: CASSPSGQGNYGYTF. In nucleotides, the CDR3 is TGCGCCAGCAGCCCTTCGGGACAGGGTAACTATGGCTACACCTTC.

The rearrangement joins TRBV27 to TRBJ2-5, with a tentative D call TRBD2 (6 bases). The CDR3 has 15 residues. From germline, CDR1 is MNHEY and CDR2 SMNVEV (reference sequence). V lost 4 bases to trimming and J lost 2 bases, with 14 bases between them. The CDR3 region is CASSSHGRGQETQYF. DNA of the CDR3: TGTGCCAGCAGTTCCCACGGGAGAGGGCAAGAGACCCAGTACTTC.

The chain links TRBV7-9 to TRBJ1-6; 7 bases match TRBD1. V lost 4 bases, J lost 6 bases, and 3 bases stayed unmatched. Germline V CDR1 and CDR2: SEHNR, FQNEAQ (reference sequence). The CDR3 is 14 amino acids. In DNA, the CDR3 is TGTGCCAGCAGCTGGGACAGTTTTAATTCACCCCTCCACTTT. Protein product: CASSWDSFNSPLHF.

The chain joins TRBV2 to TRBJ1-5; perhaps TRBD1 as D (6 bases). This CDR3 has 15 amino acids. V was trimmed by 4 bases and J by 0 bases, leaving 10 bases between them. The V gene's germline CDR1 is SNHLY and CDR2 FYNNEI. The CDR3 sequence: CASSAGAYSNQPQHF. DNA of the CDR3: TGTGCCAGCAGTGCAGGGGCTTATAGCAATCAGCCCCAGCATTTT.